The rows below give T cell receptor beta chains drawn from one sample of a study of OX40 agonist ivuxolimab in advanced cancers. Clones were sequenced by immunoSEQ multiplex PCR, and TCRdb holds only the in-frame ones, with some missing. The sample has over 70,000 clones, roughly 91% seen once. The material was CD4+ or CD8+ T cells sorted from blood, obtained in a trial of the OX40 agonist ivuxolimab. These receptor sequences come from an adult with an advanced solid tumor such as melanoma, head and neck, liver or kidney cancer. Both conserved end residues are part of each CDR3. Fields, in order: clone size, V gene, J gene, D gene, CDR3 DNA, CDR3 protein. D genes are given only for firm matches. Expanded clones are given a class, and other clones once, few, many or no size at all.

NA	TRBV28	TRBJ1-5	NA	TGTGCCAGCTGGCAGGGCAGCAATCAGCCCCAGCATTTT	CASWQGSNQPQHF
NA	TRBV18	TRBJ2-2	TRBD1	TGTGCCAGCTCACCGGGACAGCACACCGGGGAGCTGTTTTTT	CASSPGQHTGELFF
NA	TRBV20-1	TRBJ1-1	NA	TGCTCTTGGACAGTGAACACTGAAGCTTTCTTT	CSWTVNTEAFF
NA	TRBV21-1	TRBJ2-7	NA	TGTGCCAGCAGCAAAGCAGGACAGGGGAATCTTGACGAGCAGTACTTC	CASSKAGQGNLDEQYF
NA	TRBV11-2	TRBJ2-7	TRBD1	TGTGCCAGCAGGGGACAGGGGGCCGACGAGCAGTACTTC	CASRGQGADEQYF
NA	TRBV10-3	TRBJ2-6	NA	TGTGCCATCAGTGAAAGGGCTGGGGCCAACGTCCTGACTTTC	CAISERAGANVLTF
NA	TRBV6-5	TRBJ1-2	NA	TGTGCCAGCAGTTATTCGGACAGCTTTAACTATGGCTACACCTTC	CASSYSDSFNYGYTF
NA	TRBV28	TRBJ2-5	TRBD2	TGTGCCAGCAGTTTTGATGTAGTTCGGTCGGGGGGTTCTCGGGAGACCCAGTACTTC	CASSFDVVRSGGSRETQYF
NA	TRBV18	TRBJ2-2	TRBD2	TGTGCCAGCTCACCAACGGGGACTAGCGGGGGAGCGAACACCGGGGAGCTGTTTTTT	CASSPTGTSGGANTGELFF
NA	TRBV9	TRBJ2-7	NA	TGTGCCAGCAGCCCTTCAGGCGGGCGGTACGAGCAGTACTTC	CASSPSGGRYEQYF
NA	TRBV7-2	TRBJ2-3	TRBD1	TGTGCCAGCAGCAAACAGGGGGGCTACACAGATACGCAGTATTTT	CASSKQGGYTDTQYF
once	TRBV7-8	TRBJ1-1	NA	TGTGCCAGCAGCTTAGCAAGTTTCACAGGAGCTGAAGCTTTCTTT	CASSLASFTGAEAFF
few	TRBV5-4	TRBJ2-7	NA	TGTGCCAGCAGCTTGGTTCCGGGACACGAGCAGTACTTC	CASSLVPGHEQYF
NA	TRBV18	TRBJ2-5	NA	TGTGCCAGCTCACCGATGGAAGGGTACCAAGAGACCCAGTACTTC	CASSPMEGYQETQYF
NA	TRBV19	TRBJ2-4	NA	TGTGCCAGTAGTATAAGACCAGTAGCCAAAAACATTCAGTACTTC	CASSIRPVAKNIQYF
NA	TRBV7-3	TRBJ2-1	TRBD2	TGTGCCAGCAGCCCGGGGACTAGCGGGAGGTTTTACAATGAGCAGTTCTTC	CASSPGTSGRFYNEQFF
NA	TRBV7-2	TRBJ2-3	NA	TGTGCCAGCAGCCCATTTAGGAGTCCAGATACGCAGTATTTT	CASSPFRSPDTQYF
NA	TRBV6-5	TRBJ2-5	TRBD1	TGTGCCAGCAGGGAACAGGGGACGATACAAGAGACCCAGTACTTC	CASREQGTIQETQYF
NA	TRBV4-3	TRBJ1-6	NA	TGCGCCAGCACCAGGGCAAGCTCCTATAATTCACCCCTCCACTTT	CASTRASSYNSPLHF
NA	TRBV15	TRBJ2-5	TRBD1	TGTGCCACCAGCAGTGACGAGGGGGCACTACGAGAGACCCAGTACTTC	CATSSDEGALRETQYF
NA	TRBV5-4	TRBJ2-1	TRBD2	TGTGCCAGCAGCTTGGCTAGCGGGCGTTCCTACAATGAGCAGTTCTTC	CASSLASGRSYNEQFF
once	TRBV19	TRBJ1-5	NA	TGTGCCAGTAGTATTAGGGATCAGCCCCAGCATTTT	CASSIRDQPQHF